The present entry profiles one T cell receptor beta chain with its context. Primers: 60 Vbeta forward and 13 Jbeta reverse. As processed by the authors: The count from a later analysis was 70 million to 85 million unique TCR beta chains, about 10 million of them shared. This table comes from immunoSEQ multiplex PCR, and its TCRdb copy is limited to in-frame clones, with some not included. That table supplies the V and J calls and clone size; D and trimming were determined from the DNA. The sample shows over 85,000 clones, approximately 83% of them seen only once. Germline-derived CDR1 and CDR2 are SGHNT and YYREEE (reference sequence). The length of the CDR3 is 17 residues. The germline V and J ends were trimmed by 0 bases and 2 bases, with 16 bases remaining between them. This entry comes from a study of cytomegalovirus exposure and HLA in healthy donors.

The sample was PBMCs. The chain combines TRBV5-4 with TRBJ2-3; D is unclear. The TCR was taken from a female donor in good health and CMV-seropositive. Here the CDR3 reads CASSLVGSPKATDTQYF. CDR3 DNA sequence: TGTGCCAGCAGCTTGGTGGGCAGCCCCAAGGCCACAGATACGCAGTATTTT.